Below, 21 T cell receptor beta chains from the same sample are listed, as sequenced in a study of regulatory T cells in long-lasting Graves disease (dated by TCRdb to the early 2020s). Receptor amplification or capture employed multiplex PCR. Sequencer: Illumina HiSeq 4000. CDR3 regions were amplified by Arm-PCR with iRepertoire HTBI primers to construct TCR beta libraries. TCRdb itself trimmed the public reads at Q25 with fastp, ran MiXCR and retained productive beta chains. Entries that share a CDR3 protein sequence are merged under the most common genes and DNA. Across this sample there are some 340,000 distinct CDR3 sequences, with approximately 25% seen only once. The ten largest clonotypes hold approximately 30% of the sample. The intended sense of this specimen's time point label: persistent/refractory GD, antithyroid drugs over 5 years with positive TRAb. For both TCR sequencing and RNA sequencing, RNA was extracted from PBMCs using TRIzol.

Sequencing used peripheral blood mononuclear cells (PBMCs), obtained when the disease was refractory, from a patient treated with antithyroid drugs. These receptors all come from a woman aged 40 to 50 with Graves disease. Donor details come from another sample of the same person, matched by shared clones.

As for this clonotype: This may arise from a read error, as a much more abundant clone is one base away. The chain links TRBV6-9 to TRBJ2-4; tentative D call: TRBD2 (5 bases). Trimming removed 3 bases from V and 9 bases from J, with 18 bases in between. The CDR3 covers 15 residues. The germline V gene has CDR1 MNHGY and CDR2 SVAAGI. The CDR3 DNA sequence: TGTGCCAGCAGTTACCAGAGGGAATTAGGAAGCATTCAGTACTTC. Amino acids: CASSYQRELGSIQYF.

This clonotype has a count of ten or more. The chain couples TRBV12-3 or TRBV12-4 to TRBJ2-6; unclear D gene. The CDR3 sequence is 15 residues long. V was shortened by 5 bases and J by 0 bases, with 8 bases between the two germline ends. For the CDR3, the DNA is TGTGCCAGCAGTCGACGGACCTCTGGGGCCAACGTCCTGACTTTC. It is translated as CASSRRTSGANVLTF.

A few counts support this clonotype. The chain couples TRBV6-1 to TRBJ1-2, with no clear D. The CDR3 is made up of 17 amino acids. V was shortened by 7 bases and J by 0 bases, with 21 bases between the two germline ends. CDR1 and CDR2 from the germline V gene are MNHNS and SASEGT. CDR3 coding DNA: TGTGCCAGCACTCGCCGGGCGGGCCTTGGTACTAACTATGGCTACACCTTC. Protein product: CASTRRAGLGTNYGYTF.

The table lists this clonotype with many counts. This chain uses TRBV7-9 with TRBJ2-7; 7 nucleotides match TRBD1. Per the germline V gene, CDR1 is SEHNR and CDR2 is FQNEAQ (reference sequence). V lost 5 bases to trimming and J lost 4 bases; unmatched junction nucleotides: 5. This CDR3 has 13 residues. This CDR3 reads CASSRDSDYEQYF. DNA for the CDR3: TGTGCCAGCAGCCGGGACAGCGATTACGAGCAGTACTTC.

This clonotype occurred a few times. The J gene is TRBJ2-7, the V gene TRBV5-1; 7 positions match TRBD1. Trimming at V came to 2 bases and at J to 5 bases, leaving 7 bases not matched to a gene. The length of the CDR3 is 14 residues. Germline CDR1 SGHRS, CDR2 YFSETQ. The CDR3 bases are TGCGCCAGCAGCTTCTGGACAGGCTCGAACGAGCAGTACTTC. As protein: CASSFWTGSNEQYF.

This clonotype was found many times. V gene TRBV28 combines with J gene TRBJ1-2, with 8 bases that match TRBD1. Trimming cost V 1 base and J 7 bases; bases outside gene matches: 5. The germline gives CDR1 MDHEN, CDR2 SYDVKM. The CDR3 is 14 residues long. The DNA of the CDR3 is TGTGCCAGCAGTTTATCGACAGGGGCGGGTGGCTACACCTTC. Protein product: CASSLSTGAGGYTF.

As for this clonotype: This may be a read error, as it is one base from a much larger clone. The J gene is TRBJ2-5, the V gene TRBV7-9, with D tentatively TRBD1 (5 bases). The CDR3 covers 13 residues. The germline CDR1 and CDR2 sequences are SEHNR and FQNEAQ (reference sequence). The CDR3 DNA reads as TGTGCCAGCAGCTTTTTAACAGGAGAGACCCGGTACTTC. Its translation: CASSFLTGETRYF. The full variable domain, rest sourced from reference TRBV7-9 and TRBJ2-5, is DTGVSQNPRHKITKRGQNVTFRCDPISEHNRLYWYRQTLGQGPEFLTYFQNEAQLEKSRLLSDRFSAERPKGSFSTLEIQRTEQGDSAMYLCASSFLTGETRYFGPGTRLLVL.

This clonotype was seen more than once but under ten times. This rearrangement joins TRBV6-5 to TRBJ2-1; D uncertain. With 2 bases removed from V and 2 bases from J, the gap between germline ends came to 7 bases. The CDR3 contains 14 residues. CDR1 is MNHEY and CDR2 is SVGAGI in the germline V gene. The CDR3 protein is CASSYEFTYNEQFF. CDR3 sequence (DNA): TGTGCCAGCAGTTACGAGTTCACCTACAATGAGCAGTTCTTC.

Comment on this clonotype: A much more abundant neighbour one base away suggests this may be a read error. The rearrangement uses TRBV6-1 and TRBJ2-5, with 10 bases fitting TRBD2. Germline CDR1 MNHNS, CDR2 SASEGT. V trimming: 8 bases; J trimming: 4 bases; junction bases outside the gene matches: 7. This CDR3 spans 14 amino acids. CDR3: CASGHGTSVETQYF. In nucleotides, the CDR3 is TGTGCCAGCGGACACGGGACTAGCGTAGAGACCCAGTACTTC.

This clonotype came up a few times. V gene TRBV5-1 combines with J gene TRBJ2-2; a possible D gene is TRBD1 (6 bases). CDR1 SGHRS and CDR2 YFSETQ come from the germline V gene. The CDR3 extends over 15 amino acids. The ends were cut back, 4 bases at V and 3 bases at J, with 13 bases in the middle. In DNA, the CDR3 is TGCGCCAGCAGCCAGGGACACGGGGACACCGGGGAGCTGTTTTTT. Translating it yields CASSQGHGDTGELFF. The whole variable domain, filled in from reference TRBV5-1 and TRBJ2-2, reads KAGVTQTPRYLIKTRGQQVTLSCSPISGHRSVSWYQQTPGQGLQFLFEYFSETQRNKGNFPGRFSGRQFSNSRSEMNVSTLELGDSALYLCASSQGHGDTGELFFGEGSRLTVL.

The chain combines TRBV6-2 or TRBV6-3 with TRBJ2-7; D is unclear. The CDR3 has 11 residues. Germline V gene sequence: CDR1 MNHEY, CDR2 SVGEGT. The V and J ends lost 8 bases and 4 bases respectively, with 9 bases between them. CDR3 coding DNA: TGTGCCAGCCGGGCCCAATACGAGCAGTACTTC. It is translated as CASRAQYEQYF.

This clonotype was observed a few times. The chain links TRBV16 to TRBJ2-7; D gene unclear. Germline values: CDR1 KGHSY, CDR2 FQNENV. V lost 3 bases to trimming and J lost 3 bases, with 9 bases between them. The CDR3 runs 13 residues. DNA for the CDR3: TGTGCCAGCAGCCAGTGGAGAAACTACGAGCAGTACTTC. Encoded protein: CASSQWRNYEQYF.

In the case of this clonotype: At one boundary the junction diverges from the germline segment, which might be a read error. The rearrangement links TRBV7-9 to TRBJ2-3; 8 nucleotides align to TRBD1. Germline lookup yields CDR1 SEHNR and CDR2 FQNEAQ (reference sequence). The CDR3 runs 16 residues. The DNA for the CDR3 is TGTGTCAGCAGCTCTCAGGGGGCCTCTTCCTGGGATACGCAGTATTTT. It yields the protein CVSSSQGASSWDTQYF.

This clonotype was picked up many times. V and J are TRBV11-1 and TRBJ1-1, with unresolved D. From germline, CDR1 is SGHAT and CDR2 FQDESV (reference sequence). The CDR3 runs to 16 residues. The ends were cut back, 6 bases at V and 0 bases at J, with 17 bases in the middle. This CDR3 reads CASSPLRGAMNTEAFF. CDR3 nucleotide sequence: TGTGCCAGCAGTCCCCTTCGCGGTGCCATGAACACTGAAGCTTTCTTT.

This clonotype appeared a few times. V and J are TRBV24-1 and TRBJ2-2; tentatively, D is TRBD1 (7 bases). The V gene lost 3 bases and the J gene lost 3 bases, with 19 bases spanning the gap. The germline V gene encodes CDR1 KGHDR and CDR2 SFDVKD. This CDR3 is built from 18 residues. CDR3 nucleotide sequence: TGTGCCACCAGTGATCCACCTTACAGGGGACTCGACACCGGGGAGCTGTTTTTT. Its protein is CATSDPPYRGLDTGELFF.

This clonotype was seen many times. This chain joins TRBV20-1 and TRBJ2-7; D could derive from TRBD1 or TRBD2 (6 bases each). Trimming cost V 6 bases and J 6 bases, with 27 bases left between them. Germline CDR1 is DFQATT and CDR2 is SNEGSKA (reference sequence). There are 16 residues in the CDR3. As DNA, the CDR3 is TGCAGTGCGGGGGGACACGAAACAAAAGCTACGGTCGAGCAGTACTTC. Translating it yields CSAGGHETKATVEQYF.

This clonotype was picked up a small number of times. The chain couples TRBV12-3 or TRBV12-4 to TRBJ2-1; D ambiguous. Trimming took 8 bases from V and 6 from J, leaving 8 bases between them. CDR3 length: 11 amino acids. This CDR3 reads CASGSFNEQFF. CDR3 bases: TGTGCCAGCGGCTCTTTCAATGAGCAGTTCTTC.

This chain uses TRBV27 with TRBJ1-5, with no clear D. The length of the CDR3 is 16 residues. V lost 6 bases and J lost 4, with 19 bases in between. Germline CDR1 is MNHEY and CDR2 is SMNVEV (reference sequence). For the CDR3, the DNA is TGTGCCAGCAGCCCTAAGTCCCCCCTCAATAATCAGCCCCAGCATTTT. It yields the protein CASSPKSPLNNQPQHF.

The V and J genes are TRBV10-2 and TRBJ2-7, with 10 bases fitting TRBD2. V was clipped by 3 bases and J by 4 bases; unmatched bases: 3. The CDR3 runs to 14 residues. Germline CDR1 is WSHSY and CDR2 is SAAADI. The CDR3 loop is CASSDLAGEYEQYF. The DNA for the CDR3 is TGCGCCAGCAGTGATCTAGCGGGAGAATACGAGCAGTACTTC.

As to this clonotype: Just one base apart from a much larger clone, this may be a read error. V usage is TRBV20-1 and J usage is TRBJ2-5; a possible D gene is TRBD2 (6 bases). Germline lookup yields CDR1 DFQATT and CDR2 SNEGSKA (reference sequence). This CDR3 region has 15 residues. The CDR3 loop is CGAPRLGGIQETQYF. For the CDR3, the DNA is TGCGGTGCTCCCAGGTTGGGCGGGATTCAAGAGACCCAGTACTTC.

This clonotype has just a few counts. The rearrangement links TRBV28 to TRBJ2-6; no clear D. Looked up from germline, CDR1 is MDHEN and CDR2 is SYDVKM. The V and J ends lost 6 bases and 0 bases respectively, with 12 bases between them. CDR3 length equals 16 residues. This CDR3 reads CASSVEGSSGANVLTF. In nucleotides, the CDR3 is TGTGCCAGCAGCGTAGAAGGGTCCTCTGGGGCCAACGTCCTGACTTTC.